This passage covers 25 T cell receptor beta chains from one sample sequenced in a study of shared clonotypes between healthy human individuals. Sequenced by immunoSEQ multiplex PCR; TCRdb stores in-frame clones only, minus some. The table has over 2 million clones, approximately 94% seen once. Naive CD8 cells comprised CD45RO-negative, CCR7-positively selected cells, excluding terminally differentiated effector memory CD45RA+ cells. Sequencing was performed on naive CD8+ T cells sorted from blood. The receptors stem from a man younger than 30 in good health.

This clone has more than one count but fewer than ten. Additional DNA sequences in this sample encode the identical CDR3. V usage is TRBV9 and J usage is TRBJ2-7; 7 nucleotides align to TRBD1. The CDR3 is made up of 14 amino acids. CDR1 is SGDLS, CDR2 YYNGEE, per germline. V was pared by 0 bases and J by 2 bases, with 2 bases of the junction left unmatched. CDR3 residues: CASSVGGQAYEQYF. The DNA of the CDR3 is TGTGCCAGCAGCGTAGGAGGACAGGCCTACGAGCAGTACTTC.

V gene TRBV11-1 combines with J gene TRBJ2-7; D is possibly TRBD2 (7 bases). CDR3 size: 15 residues. V shed 4 bases and J shed 6 bases, with 19 bases lying between them. Germline V lookup: CDR1 SGHAT, CDR2 FQDESV (reference sequence). In DNA form, the CDR3 reads TGTGCCAGCAGCTCAGAGTGGGGGGGCCGGCTCGAGCAGTACTTC. Translation gives CASSSEWGGRLEQYF.

This clone was found once. DNA of the CDR3: TGTGCCATCAGTGAGTCCATCGGTAGGGCGGCAGATACGCAGTATTTT. Translation: CAISESIGRAADTQYF. The genes are TRBV10-3 and TRBJ2-3, with D uncertain. Germline V lookup: CDR1 ENHRY, CDR2 SYGVKD. CDR3 length equals 16 residues. V lost 0 bases and J 4 bases, leaving 14 bases between the germline ends.

V gene TRBV4-1 combines with J gene TRBJ2-7, with D tentatively TRBD1 (6 bases). Germline loops: CDR1 MGHRA, CDR2 YSYEKL. The V end was cut by 1 base, the J end by 4 bases, with 14 bases between. The CDR3 runs 15 residues. CDR3 residues: CASSQVSGTQYEQYF. The CDR3 DNA reads TGCGCCAGCAGCCAAGTGTCCGGGACACAGTACGAGCAGTACTTC.

The chain employs TRBV6-1 and TRBJ2-7; TRBD2 agrees at 9 bases. Germline V lookup: CDR1 MNHNS, CDR2 SASEGT. CDR3 length: 16 amino acids. After removal of 2 bases from V and 9 bases from J, the junction contained 14 bases not matched to a gene. CDR3: CASSESAGGPKGVQYF. Here the CDR3 DNA reads TGTGCCAGCAGTGAATCGGCGGGAGGGCCGAAGGGCGTGCAGTACTTC.

The genes are TRBV6-5 and TRBJ2-2; D possibly corresponds to TRBD1 (6 bases). The CDR3 contains 14 residues. The germline gives CDR1 MNHEY, CDR2 SVGAGI. The V gene lost 2 bases and the J gene lost 5 bases, with 9 bases spanning the gap. CDR3 DNA sequence: TGTGCCAGCAGTTACCTTACAGGGACCGGGGAGCTGTTTTTT. Its translation is CASSYLTGTGELFF.

This chain uses TRBV27 with TRBJ2-5; 7 nucleotides align to TRBD1. This CDR3 has 14 residues. In germline, CDR1 is MNHEY, CDR2 SMNVEV (reference sequence). J lost 8 bases, V lost 2 bases, and 8 bases had no gene match. The CDR3 loop reads CASSLLDRNGTQYF. CDR3 coding DNA: TGTGCCAGCAGTTTACTGGACAGGAATGGAACCCAGTACTTC.

The chain links TRBV9 to TRBJ2-3; 7 bases line up with TRBD2. This CDR3 is built from 16 residues. The germline gives CDR1 SGDLS, CDR2 YYNGEE. The trim removed 3 bases at V and 2 bases at J, leaving 9 bases unmatched. The CDR3 DNA reads TGTGCCAGCAGCGAGATTGGGGGGGACCTCACAGATACGCAGTATTTT. This translates into CASSEIGGDLTDTQYF.

The chain links TRBV4-1 to TRBJ1-1; no clear D gene. The ends were cut back, 0 bases at V and 5 bases at J, with 10 bases in the middle. Germline V gene data show CDR1 as MGHRA and CDR2 as YSYEKL. The CDR3 is 14 amino acids. The CDR3 region has the DNA TGCGCCAGCAGCCAAGAGGCCCTCTCGACTGAAGCTTTCTTT. It is translated as CASSQEALSTEAFF.

This clone was detected once. The chain is built from TRBV7-8 and TRBJ1-1; TRBD1 matches 8 bases. This CDR3 is 17 amino acids long. Germline V CDR1 and CDR2: SGHVS, FQNEAQ. V shed 2 bases and J 4 bases; nucleotides not matched to a gene: 12. CDR3 sequence: CASSLPQGARGTTEAFF. The CDR3 DNA is TGTGCCAGCAGCTTACCTCAGGGGGCGCGTGGTACCACTGAAGCTTTCTTT.

The J gene is TRBJ2-5, the V gene TRBV2; the D is unclear. The CDR3 length is 12 residues. V lost 7 bases and J 1 base, leaving 7 bases between the germline ends. Per the germline V gene, CDR1 is SNHLY and CDR2 is FYNNEI. CDR3 sequence: CASTDPQETQYF. The CDR3 nucleotides are TGTGCCAGCACGGACCCCCAAGAGACCCAGTACTTC.

The chain carries TRBV7-6 and TRBJ2-7; D is perhaps TRBD1 (6 bases). V shed 5 bases and J shed 3 bases, with 20 bases lying between them. The germline V gene encodes CDR1 SGHVS and CDR2 FNYEAQ. The CDR3 is 16 residues long. CDR3 protein: CASSPVDRSIHYEQYF. The CDR3 DNA reads as TGTGCCAGCAGCCCCGTCGACAGGTCTATCCACTACGAGCAGTACTTC.

In its sample, this clone was seen once. The chain is built from TRBV6-5 and TRBJ2-3, with no clear D. Deletions cut 5 bases from V and 3 bases from J, with 12 bases between. The CDR3 is 14 residues long. Germline V gene data show CDR1 as MNHEY and CDR2 as SVGAGI. The CDR3 is CASSHEDRTDTQYF. In nucleotides, the CDR3 is TGTGCCAGCAGTCACGAGGACCGAACAGATACGCAGTATTTT.

The chain links TRBV11-2 to TRBJ2-7; D gene ambiguous. The CDR3 sequence is 14 residues long. V shed 1 base and J shed 5 bases, with 12 bases lying between them. Germline V gives CDR1 SGHAT, CDR2 FQNNGV. The CDR3 coding sequence is TGTGCCAGCAGCTTAGCGAACAGAATCGACGAGCAGTACTTC. Translated: CASSLANRIDEQYF.

V is TRBV4-3 and J is TRBJ1-3; D gene uncertain. Germline lookup yields CDR1 LGHNA and CDR2 YSLEER. The germline V and J ends were trimmed by 2 bases and 0 bases, with 11 bases remaining between them. This CDR3 is built from 16 residues. The CDR3 DNA follows: TGCGCCAGCAGCCAAAATAACGCCGACTCTGGAAACACCATATATTTT. Translated: CASSQNNADSGNTIYF.

The gene calls are TRBV30 and TRBJ2-5; D may correspond to TRBD1 or TRBD2 (5 bases each). Matching the DNA end better, TRBJ2-7 makes the J call doubtful. There are 14 residues in the CDR3. Looked up from germline, CDR1 is GTSNPN and CDR2 is SVGIG (reference sequence). DNA of the CDR3: TGTGCCTGGAGTGAAACCGGGACCGCCTACGAGCAGTACTTC. It codes for CAWSETGTAYEQYF.

The rearrangement links TRBV2 to TRBJ2-7; TRBD1 agrees at 12 bases. The CDR3 spans 15 residues. From germline, CDR1 is SNHLY and CDR2 FYNNEI. V lost 6 bases to trimming and J lost 6 bases; unmatched junction nucleotides: 9. The CDR3, as DNA: TGTGCCAGCAGGGGGACAGGGGGCGAACATGGCGAGCAGTACTTC. Translated: CASRGTGGEHGEQYF. Using reference TRBV2 and TRBJ2-7 for the parts outside the CDR3, the full variable domain is EPEVTQTPSHQVTQMGQEVILRCVPISNHLYFYWYRQILGQKVEFLVSFYNNEISEKSEIFDDQFSVERPDGSNFTLKIRSTKLEDSAMYFCASRGTGGEHGEQYFGPGTRLTVT.

The chain couples TRBV5-4 to TRBJ2-7; D is unresolved. The CDR3 spans 13 residues. Germline V gives CDR1 SGHNT, CDR2 YYREEE (reference sequence). V was shortened by 2 bases and J by 4 bases, with 10 bases between the two germline ends. CDR3 residues: CASSFGPHYEQYF. CDR3 DNA sequence: TGTGCCAGCAGCTTTGGCCCCCATTACGAGCAGTACTTC. The full variable domain, rest sourced from reference TRBV5-4 and TRBJ2-7, is ETGVTQSPTHLIKTRGQQVTLRCSSQSGHNTVSWYQQALGQGPQFIFQYYREEENGRGNFPPRFSGLQFPNYSSELNVNALELDDSALYLCASSFGPHYEQYFGPGTRLTVT.

To note about this clone: The junction differs from germline at one of its ends, possibly a read error. This chain links TRBV7-7 with TRBJ2-5, with D possibly called TRBD1 or TRBD2 (5 bases each). Germline V CDR1 and CDR2: SSHAT, FNYEAQ (reference sequence). This CDR3 region has 16 residues. CDR3 amino acids: CASSLALRECQETQYF. The CDR3 coding sequence is TGTGCTAGCAGCTTAGCTCTCAGGGAGTGCCAAGAGACCCAGTACTTC.

V and J are TRBV21-1 and TRBJ1-2; TRBD1 is the table's D call, not checked against the DNA. TRBV21-1 is an annotated pseudogene. CDR3 length equals 15 residues. In nucleotides, the CDR3 is TGTGCCAGCAGCACTCTTTACGACAGGTACTATGGCTACACCTTC. Encoded protein: CASSTLYDRYYGYTF.

This sequence joins TRBV5-5 and TRBJ2-7; tentatively, D is TRBD1 or TRBD2 (7 bases each). This CDR3 region has 19 residues. V lost 2 bases and J 4 bases, leaving 28 bases between the germline ends. The germline CDR1 and CDR2 sequences are SGHKS and YYEKEE (reference sequence). For the CDR3, the DNA is TGTGCCAGCAGCTTTGGGCCAGCGGGACAGACGGTTACTCGTTACGAGCAGTACTTC. Translation gives CASSFGPAGQTVTRYEQYF.

This clone was counted once. This chain links TRBV7-2 with TRBJ2-7; maybe TRBD2 (6 bases). Germline CDR1 SGHTA, CDR2 FQGNSA. The V and J ends lost 5 bases and 4 bases respectively, with 18 bases between them. The CDR3 spans 15 residues. CDR3 in amino acids: CASSPYGGSEYEQYF. The CDR3 coding sequence is TGTGCCAGCAGCCCCTACGGGGGATCCGAATACGAGCAGTACTTC.

The V gene is TRBV7-9, the J gene TRBJ1-4; the D is unclear. V was pared by 2 bases and J by 0 bases, with 7 bases between. Germline CDR1 SEHNR, CDR2 FQNEAQ (reference sequence). The CDR3 is made up of 15 amino acids. The CDR3 DNA sequence: TGTGCCAGCAGCTTATCGGGTTCAACTAATGAAAAACTGTTTTTT. Translating gives CASSLSGSTNEKLFF.

The rearrangement joins TRBV27 to TRBJ2-7; maybe TRBD2 (6 bases). Trimming removed 3 bases from V and 3 bases from J, with 12 bases in between. CDR1 is MNHEY and CDR2 is SMNVEV in the germline V gene (reference sequence). The CDR3 contains 14 residues. The CDR3: CASSLRGDGYEQYF. The DNA of the CDR3 is TGTGCCAGCAGTTTGCGGGGAGACGGCTACGAGCAGTACTTC.

With regard to this clone: Other DNA sequences from this sample encode an identical CDR3 as well. The chain has TRBV7-9 and TRBJ2-7; 8 positions agree with TRBD1. CDR1 is SEHNR and CDR2 is FQNEAQ in the germline V gene (reference sequence). The CDR3 length is 15 residues. V lost 1 base and J lost 3; bases outside the gene matches: 5. The CDR3 loop is CASSLGTGGIYEQYF. CDR3 nucleotide sequence: TGTGCCAGCAGCTTAGGTACAGGGGGTATCTACGAGCAGTACTTC. The variable domain in full, completed from reference TRBV7-9 and TRBJ2-7, reads DTGVSQNPRHKITKRGQNVTFRCDPISEHNRLYWYRQTLGQGPEFLTYFQNEAQLEKSRLLSDRFSAERPKGSFSTLEIQRTEQGDSAMYLCASSLGTGGIYEQYFGPGTRLTVT.